These T cell receptor beta chains were read from a single sample in a study of early T cells in non-severe SARS-CoV-2 infection. TCRdb ran MiXCR on the 5' RACE reads and lists one entry per CDR3 protein. Of some 38,000 distinct CDR3 sequences listed, 3% to 4.5% are singletons. Sequenced: whole blood. These receptors came from an adult who was a healthcare worker with PCR-confirmed SARS-CoV-2 infection or an uninfected control (not recorded which). Each CDR3 is given with its conserved first and last residue. The order of the fields is D gene, clone size, J gene, V gene, CDR3 DNA, CDR3 protein. A D gene is named only where the DNA matches it firmly. Expanded clones are given a class, and other clones once, few, many or no size at all.

-,many,TRBJ1-5,TRBV28,TGTGCCAGCAGTTTATACAGCTCCAATCAGCCCCAGCATTTT,CASSLYSSNQPQHF
-,many,TRBJ2-7,TRBV20-1,TGCAGTGTTCCACCTCTCAAGCACTACGAGCAGTACTTC,CSVPPLKHYEQYF
-,few,TRBJ1-1,TRBV7-8,TGTGCCAGCAGCTTAGGGTCCGACACTGAAGCTTTCTTT,CASSLGSDTEAFF
-,-,TRBJ2-2,TRBV4-2,TGTGCCAGCAGCCAAGATCCGGGAGTAAGAACCGGGGAGCTGTTTTTT,CASSQDPGVRTGELFF
-,-,TRBJ2-5,TRBV6-6,TGTGCCAGCGTACGGGGGACAGATGAGACCCAGTACTTC,CASVRGTDETQYF
-,-,TRBJ2-2,TRBV18,TGTGCCAGCTCGCCAGGACAGTACACCGGGGAGCTGTTTTTT,CASSPGQYTGELFF
TRBD2,many,TRBJ2-1,TRBV9,TGTGCCAGCGGACTAGCAGAAGCCTACAATGAGCAGTTCTTC,CASGLAEAYNEQFF
TRBD2,many,TRBJ2-7,TRBV18,TGTGCCAGCTCACCACCGCTAGCGGGAGCCTACGAGCAGTACTTC,CASSPPLAGAYEQYF
TRBD1,many,TRBJ1-4,TRBV28,TGTGCCAGCAGTCTCGGGACAGTCCCGAATGAAAAACTGTTTTTT,CASSLGTVPNEKLFF
TRBD2,many,TRBJ2-7,TRBV13,TGTGCCAGCAGCGCGAGACTAGCGGGAAACGAGCAGTACTTC,CASSARLAGNEQYF
-,-,TRBJ1-1,TRBV28,TGTGCCAGCAGTTTAGGACCCTGGGGGAACACTGAAGCTTTCTTT,CASSLGPWGNTEAFF
TRBD2,many,TRBJ2-3,TRBV19,TGTGCCAGTAGCCCTAGCGGAAAAACAGATACGCAGTATTTT,CASSPSGKTDTQYF
-,many,TRBJ1-1,TRBV5-1,TGCGCCAGCAGCAGGAACCAACAGACAGGTGCTGAAGCTTTCTTT,CASSRNQQTGAEAFF
TRBD2,many,TRBJ2-5,TRBV28,TGTGCCAGCAGTTTACTAGCGGGAGAGGGCGAGACCCAGTACTTC,CASSLLAGEGETQYF
-,-,TRBJ2-1,TRBV6-2/TRBV6-3,TGTGCCAGCAGTTACTCGGCTTGGGGAGATGAGCAGTTCTTC,CASSYSAWGDEQFF
-,many,TRBJ1-3,TRBV9,TGTGCCAGCAGCGTAGGCACTGGAAACACCATATATTTT,CASSVGTGNTIYF
-,many,TRBJ1-6,TRBV4-2,TGTGCCAGCAGCCCGACCGGGGCGGCAGGGTGGCAATCACCCCTCCACTTT,CASSPTGAAGWQSPLHF
-,many,TRBJ2-5,TRBV7-8,TGTGCCAGCAGCTATCCGGGATGGGAGACCCAGTACTTC,CASSYPGWETQYF
-,many,TRBJ1-5,TRBV28,TGTGCCAGCAGTCAACAGGGTAATAGCAATCAGCCCCAGCATTTT,CASSQQGNSNQPQHF
TRBD2,-,TRBJ2-4,TRBV6-1,TGTGCCAGCAGTGAAGCGCGGGCGGATGTAGCGGGAGGCGCCAAAAACATTCAGTACTTC,CASSEARADVAGGAKNIQYF
-,many,TRBJ1-4,TRBV27,TGTGCCAGCAGCTTACTCGGACGGTCTGAAAAACTGTTTTTT,CASSLLGRSEKLFF
TRBD2,many,TRBJ2-2,TRBV6-1,TGTGCCAGCACCCAGAGCGGGAGTTCTGCCGGGGAGCTGTTTTTT,CASTQSGSSAGELFF
-,-,TRBJ2-3,TRBV20-1,TGCAGTGCAATGAGGGATACGCAGTATTTT,CSAMRDTQYF
TRBD2,-,TRBJ2-1,TRBV5-4,TGTGCCAGCAGCTCCCGACTAGCGGGAGGGTCCATCTACAATGAGCAGTTCTTC,CASSSRLAGGSIYNEQFF
-,many,TRBJ1-1,TRBV6-2/TRBV6-3,TGTGCCAGCAGTTACCCCGTTGGTCGCAGGACGAACACTGAAGCTTTCTTT,CASSYPVGRRTNTEAFF
-,-,TRBJ2-3,TRBV7-6,TGTGCCAGCAGCTTAATTTCCGGTAGCACAGATACGCAGTATTTT,CASSLISGSTDTQYF
-,few,TRBJ1-1,TRBV12-3/TRBV12-4,TGTGCCAGCAGTTTACGGTCTGTTCTCATGAACACTGAAGCTTTCTTT,CASSLRSVLMNTEAFF
-,many,TRBJ2-3,TRBV5-5,TGTGCCAGCAGCTACTCCCCGGGATTATTCACAGATACGCAGTATTTT,CASSYSPGLFTDTQYF